This T cell receptor (beta chain) appears in the sequencing data of a study of vaccination and CD4 T cells after COVID-19. On the study more broadly: Convalescent donors were composed of six males and four females, of whom two were Hispanic. Participants were vaccinated with two doses, given as either BNT162b2 or mRNA-1273 vaccine.

Oncomine TCR Beta short-read sequencing was applied to DNA from cultured CD4+ T cells. TCRdb reprocessed the PCR reads via MiXCR and lists one record per CDR3 protein. The table lists over 14,000 distinct CDR3 sequences, approximately 33% of them singletons, with around 9.6% in the top ten. Noted treatment: roughly 10-day PBMC culture with coronavirus spike peptide pools or control peptides (ViraFEST assay). Following expansion of antigen-specific T cells with peptide pools, ViraFEST then sequenced TCRs. Looked up from germline, CDR1 is MDHEN and CDR2 is SYDVKM. Losses at the gene ends were 6 bases for V and 4 bases for J; bases not matched to a gene: 7. There are 15 residues in the CDR3. As concerns this clonotype: Its antigen is undetermined.

The chain recombines TRBV28 with TRBJ1-1, with 11 bases fitting TRBD1. The source was CD4+ T cells from blood, cultured in vitro, collected after SARS-CoV-2 vaccination. This receptor was identified in a human donor who had recovered from COVID-19. The CDR3 DNA reads TGTGCCAGCAGCCCGAGGACAGGGGGCGGCACTGAAGCTTTCTTT. Translating it yields CASSPRTGGGTEAFF.